The sequence of this T cell receptor beta chain was determined in a study of blood T cell repertoires in COVID-19. Clones were sequenced by immunoSEQ multiplex PCR, and TCRdb holds only the in-frame ones, with some missing. The sample consists of approximately 170,000 clones, approximately 80% of them appearing once. The CDR3 is 17 residues long. Germline-derived CDR1 and CDR2 are SGHRS and YFSETQ. Losses at the gene ends were 1 base for V and 5 bases for J; bases not matched to a gene: 10. Sequencing was done on a sample of PBMCs or T cells enriched from blood (not recorded which). The source of this sequence is a man in his forties who had recovered from COVID-19. The V and J genes are TRBV5-1 and TRBJ2-5, with 11 bases fitting TRBD2. DNA of the CDR3: TGCGCCAGCAGCTTGTCGACACTAGCGGGGGCAGGGGAGACCCAGTACTTC. It encodes CASSLSTLAGAGETQYF. Full variable domain (rest looked up from reference TRBV5-1 and TRBJ2-5): KAGVTQTPRYLIKTRGQQVTLSCSPISGHRSVSWYQQTPGQGLQFLFEYFSETQRNKGNFPGRFSGRQFSNSRSEMNVSTLELGDSALYLCASSLSTLAGAGETQYFGPGTRLLVL.